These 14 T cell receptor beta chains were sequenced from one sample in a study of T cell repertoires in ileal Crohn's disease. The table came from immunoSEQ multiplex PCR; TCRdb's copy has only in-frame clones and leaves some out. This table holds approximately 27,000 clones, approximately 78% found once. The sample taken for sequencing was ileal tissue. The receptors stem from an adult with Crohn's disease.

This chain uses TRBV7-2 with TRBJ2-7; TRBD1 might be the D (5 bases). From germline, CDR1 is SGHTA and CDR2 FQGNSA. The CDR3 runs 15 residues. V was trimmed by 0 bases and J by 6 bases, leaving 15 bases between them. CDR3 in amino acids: CASSLALGQSSEQYF. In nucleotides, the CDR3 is TGTGCCAGCAGCTTAGCGTTGGGGCAGTCCAGCGAGCAGTACTTC.

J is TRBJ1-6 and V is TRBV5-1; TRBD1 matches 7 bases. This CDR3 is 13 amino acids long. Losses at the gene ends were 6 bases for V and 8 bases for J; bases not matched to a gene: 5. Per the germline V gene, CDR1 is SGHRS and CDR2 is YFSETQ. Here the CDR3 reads CASTQGQDSPLHF. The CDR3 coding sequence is TGCGCCAGCACCCAAGGACAGGATTCACCCCTCCACTTT.

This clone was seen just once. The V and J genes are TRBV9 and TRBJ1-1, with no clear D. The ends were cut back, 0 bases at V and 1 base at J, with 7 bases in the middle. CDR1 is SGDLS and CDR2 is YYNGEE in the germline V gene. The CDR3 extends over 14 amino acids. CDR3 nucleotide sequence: TGTGCCAGCAGCGTAGGGCAAAAGAACACTGAAGCTTTCTTT. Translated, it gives CASSVGQKNTEAFF.

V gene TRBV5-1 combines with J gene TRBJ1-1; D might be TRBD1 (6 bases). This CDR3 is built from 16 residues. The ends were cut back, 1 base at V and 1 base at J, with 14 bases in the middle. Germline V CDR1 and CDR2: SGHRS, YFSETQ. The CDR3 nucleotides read TGCGCCAGCAGCTTGTGGTCCTGGACAGCGAACACTGAAGCTTTCTTT. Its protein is CASSLWSWTANTEAFF. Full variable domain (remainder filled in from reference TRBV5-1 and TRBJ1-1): KAGVTQTPRYLIKTRGQQVTLSCSPISGHRSVSWYQQTPGQGLQFLFEYFSETQRNKGNFPGRFSGRQFSNSRSEMNVSTLELGDSALYLCASSLWSWTANTEAFFGQGTRLTVV.

CDR3 bases: TGTGCCAGCAGCGAGACAGGGTTAGATACGCAGTATTTT. Translated: CASSETGLDTQYF. V is TRBV11-2 and J is TRBJ2-3, with 7 bases that match TRBD1. This CDR3 spans 13 amino acids. The germline V gene encodes CDR1 SGHAT and CDR2 FQNNGV. With 5 bases clipped from V and 5 bases from J, the junction kept 4 bases outside the gene matches.

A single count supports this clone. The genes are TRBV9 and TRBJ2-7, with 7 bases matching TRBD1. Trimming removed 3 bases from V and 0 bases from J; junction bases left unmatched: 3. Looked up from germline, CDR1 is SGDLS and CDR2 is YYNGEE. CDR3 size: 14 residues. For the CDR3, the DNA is TGTGCCAGCAGCGGACAGGGTTACTCCTACGAGCAGTACTTC. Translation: CASSGQGYSYEQYF.

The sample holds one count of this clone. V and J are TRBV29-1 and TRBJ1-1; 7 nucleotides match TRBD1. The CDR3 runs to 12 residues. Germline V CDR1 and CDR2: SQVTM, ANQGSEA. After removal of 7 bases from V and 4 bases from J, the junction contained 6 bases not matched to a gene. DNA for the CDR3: TGCAGCGGCGACAGGGACCGCACTGAAGCTTTCTTT. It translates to CSGDRDRTEAFF.

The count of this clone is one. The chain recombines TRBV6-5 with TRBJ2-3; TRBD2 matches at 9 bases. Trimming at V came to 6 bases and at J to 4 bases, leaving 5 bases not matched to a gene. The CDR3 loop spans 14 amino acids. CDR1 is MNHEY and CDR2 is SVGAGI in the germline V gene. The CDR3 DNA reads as TGTGCCAGCAGGACTAGCGGTGGGCCAGATACGCAGTATTTT. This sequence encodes CASRTSGGPDTQYF.

CDR3 DNA sequence: TGTGCCAGCCTCCGACAGGGCTATGGCTACACCTTC. Protein product: CASLRQGYGYTF. The gene calls are TRBV6-5 and TRBJ1-2; 7 bases are shared with TRBD1. Per germline, CDR1 MNHEY and CDR2 SVGAGI. V trimming: 8 bases; J trimming: 4 bases; junction bases outside the gene matches: 4. This CDR3 is built from 12 residues.

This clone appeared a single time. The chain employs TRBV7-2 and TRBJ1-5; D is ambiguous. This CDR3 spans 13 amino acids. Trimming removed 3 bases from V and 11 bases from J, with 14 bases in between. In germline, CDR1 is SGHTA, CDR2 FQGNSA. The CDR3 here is CASSFDPAQAQHF. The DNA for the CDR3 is TGTGCCAGCAGCTTCGATCCGGCCCAGGCCCAGCATTTT.

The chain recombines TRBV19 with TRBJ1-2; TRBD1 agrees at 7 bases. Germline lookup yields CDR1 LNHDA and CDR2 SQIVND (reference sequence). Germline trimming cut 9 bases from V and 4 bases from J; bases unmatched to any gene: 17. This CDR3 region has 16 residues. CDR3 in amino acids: CASCFMRDSPIYGYTF. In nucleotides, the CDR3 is TGTGCCAGCTGCTTTATGCGGGACAGTCCCATCTATGGCTACACCTTC.

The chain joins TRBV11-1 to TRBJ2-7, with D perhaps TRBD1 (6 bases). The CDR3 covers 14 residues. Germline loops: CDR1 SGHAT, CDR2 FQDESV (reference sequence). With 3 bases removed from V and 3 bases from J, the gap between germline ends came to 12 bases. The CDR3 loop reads CASSLGRGFYEQYF. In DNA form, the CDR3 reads TGTGCCAGCAGCTTGGGCAGGGGATTCTACGAGCAGTACTTC.

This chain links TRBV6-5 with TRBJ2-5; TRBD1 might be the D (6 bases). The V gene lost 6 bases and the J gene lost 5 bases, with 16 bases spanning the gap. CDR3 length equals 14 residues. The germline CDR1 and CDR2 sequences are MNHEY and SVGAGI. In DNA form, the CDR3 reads TGTGCCAGCAGCCGGACAGTTCTAGGGGAGACCCAGTACTTC. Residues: CASSRTVLGETQYF.

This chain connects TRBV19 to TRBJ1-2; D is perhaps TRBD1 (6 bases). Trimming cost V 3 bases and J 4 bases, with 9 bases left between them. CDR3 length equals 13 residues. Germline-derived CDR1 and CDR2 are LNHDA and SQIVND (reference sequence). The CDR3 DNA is TGTGCCAGTAGTATGCCCAGGGGCTATGGCTACACCTTC. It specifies CASSMPRGYGYTF.